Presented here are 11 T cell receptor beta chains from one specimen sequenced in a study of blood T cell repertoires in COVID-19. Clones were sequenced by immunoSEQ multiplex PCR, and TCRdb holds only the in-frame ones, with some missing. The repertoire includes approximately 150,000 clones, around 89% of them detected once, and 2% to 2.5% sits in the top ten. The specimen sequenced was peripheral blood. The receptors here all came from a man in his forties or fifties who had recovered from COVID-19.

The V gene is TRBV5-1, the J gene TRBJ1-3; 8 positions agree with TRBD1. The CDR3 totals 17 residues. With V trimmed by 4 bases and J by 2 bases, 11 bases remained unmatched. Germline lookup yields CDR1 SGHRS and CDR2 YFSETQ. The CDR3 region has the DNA TGCGCCAGCAGCCTCCTCGGACAGGGTAGTACTGGAAACACCATATATTTT. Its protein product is CASSLLGQGSTGNTIYF.

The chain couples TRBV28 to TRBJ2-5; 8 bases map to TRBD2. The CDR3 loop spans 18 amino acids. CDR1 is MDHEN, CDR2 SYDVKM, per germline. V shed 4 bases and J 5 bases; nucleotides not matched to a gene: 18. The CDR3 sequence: CASSWNPLLAGGGETQYF. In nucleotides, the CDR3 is TGTGCCAGCAGTTGGAATCCTCTCCTGGCGGGGGGAGGTGAGACCCAGTACTTC. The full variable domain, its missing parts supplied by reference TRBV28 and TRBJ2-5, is DVKVTQSSRYLVKRTGEKVFLECVQDMDHENMFWYRQDPGLGLRLIYFSYDVKMKEKGDIPEGYSVSREKKERFSLILESASTNQTSMYLCASSWNPLLAGGGETQYFGPGTRLLVL.

This CDR3 is CASSFAGDNVYGYTF. CDR3 nucleotide sequence: TGTGCCAGCAGTTTTGCAGGGGACAACGTATATGGCTACACCTTC. The chain links TRBV27 to TRBJ1-2; perhaps TRBD1 as D (6 bases). Germline V gene sequence: CDR1 MNHEY, CDR2 SMNVEV (reference sequence). V was cut by 3 bases and J by 5 bases, with 16 bases left in between. There are 15 residues in the CDR3.

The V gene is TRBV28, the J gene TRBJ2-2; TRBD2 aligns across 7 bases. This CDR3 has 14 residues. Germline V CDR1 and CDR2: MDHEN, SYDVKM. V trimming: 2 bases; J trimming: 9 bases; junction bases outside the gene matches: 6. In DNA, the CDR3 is TGTGCCAGCAGTTTAGGCGGCGGGACTAGGGAGCTGTTTTTT. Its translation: CASSLGGGTRELFF.

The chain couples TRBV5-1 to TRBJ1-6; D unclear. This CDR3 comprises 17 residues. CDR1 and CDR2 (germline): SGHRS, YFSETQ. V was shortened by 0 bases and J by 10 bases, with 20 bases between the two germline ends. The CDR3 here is CASSLDSAGSAGSPLHF. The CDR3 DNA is TGCGCCAGCAGCTTGGACAGTGCGGGGTCCGCAGGATCACCCCTCCACTTT. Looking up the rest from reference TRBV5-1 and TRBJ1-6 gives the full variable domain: KAGVTQTPRYLIKTRGQQVTLSCSPISGHRSVSWYQQTPGQGLQFLFEYFSETQRNKGNFPGRFSGRQFSNSRSEMNVSTLELGDSALYLCASSLDSAGSAGSPLHFGNGTRLTVT.

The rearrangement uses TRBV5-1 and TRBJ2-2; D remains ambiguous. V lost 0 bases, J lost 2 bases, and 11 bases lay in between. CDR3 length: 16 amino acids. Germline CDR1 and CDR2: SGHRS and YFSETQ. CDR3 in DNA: TGCGCCAGCAGCTTGGGTACACTATCTAACACCGGGGAGCTGTTTTTT. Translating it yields CASSLGTLSNTGELFF.

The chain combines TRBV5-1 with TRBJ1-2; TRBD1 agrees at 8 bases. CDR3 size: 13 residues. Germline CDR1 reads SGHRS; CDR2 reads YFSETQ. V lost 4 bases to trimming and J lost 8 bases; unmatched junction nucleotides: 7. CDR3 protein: CASSVDRVRGYTF. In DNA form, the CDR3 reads TGCGCCAGCAGCGTGGACAGGGTTCGGGGCTACACCTTC.

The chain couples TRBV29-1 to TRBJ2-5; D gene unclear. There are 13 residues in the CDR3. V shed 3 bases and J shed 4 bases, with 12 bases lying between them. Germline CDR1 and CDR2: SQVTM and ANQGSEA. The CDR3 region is CSVEARRGETQYF. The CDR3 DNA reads TGCAGCGTTGAGGCCAGGCGTGGAGAGACCCAGTACTTC. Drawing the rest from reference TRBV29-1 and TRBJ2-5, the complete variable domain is SAVISQKPSRDICQRGTSLTIQCQVDSQVTMMFWYRQQPGQSLTLIATANQGSEATYESGFVIDKFPISRPNLTFSTLTVSNMSPEDSSIYLCSVEARRGETQYFGPGTRLLVL.

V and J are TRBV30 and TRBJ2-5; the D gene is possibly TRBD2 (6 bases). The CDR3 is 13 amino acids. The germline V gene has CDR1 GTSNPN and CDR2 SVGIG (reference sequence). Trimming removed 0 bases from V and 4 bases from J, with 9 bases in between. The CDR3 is CAWSVNSGETQYF. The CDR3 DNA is TGTGCCTGGAGTGTAAATAGCGGAGAGACCCAGTACTTC.

CDR3 sequence reads: CAWSVPGPETQYF. The DNA for the CDR3 is TGTGCCTGGAGTGTACCAGGCCCAGAGACCCAGTACTTC. V usage is TRBV30 and J usage is TRBJ2-5, with D uncertain. CDR3 length: 13 residues. The V gene's germline CDR1 is GTSNPN and CDR2 SVGIG (reference sequence). Trimming removed 0 bases at V and 4 bases at J, with 9 bases between.

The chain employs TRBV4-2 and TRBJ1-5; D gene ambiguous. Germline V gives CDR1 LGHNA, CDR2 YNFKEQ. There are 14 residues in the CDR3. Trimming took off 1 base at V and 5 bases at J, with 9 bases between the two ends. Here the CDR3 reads CASSQAGEDQPQHF. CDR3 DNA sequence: TGTGCCAGCAGCCAAGCCGGGGAGGATCAGCCCCAGCATTTT.